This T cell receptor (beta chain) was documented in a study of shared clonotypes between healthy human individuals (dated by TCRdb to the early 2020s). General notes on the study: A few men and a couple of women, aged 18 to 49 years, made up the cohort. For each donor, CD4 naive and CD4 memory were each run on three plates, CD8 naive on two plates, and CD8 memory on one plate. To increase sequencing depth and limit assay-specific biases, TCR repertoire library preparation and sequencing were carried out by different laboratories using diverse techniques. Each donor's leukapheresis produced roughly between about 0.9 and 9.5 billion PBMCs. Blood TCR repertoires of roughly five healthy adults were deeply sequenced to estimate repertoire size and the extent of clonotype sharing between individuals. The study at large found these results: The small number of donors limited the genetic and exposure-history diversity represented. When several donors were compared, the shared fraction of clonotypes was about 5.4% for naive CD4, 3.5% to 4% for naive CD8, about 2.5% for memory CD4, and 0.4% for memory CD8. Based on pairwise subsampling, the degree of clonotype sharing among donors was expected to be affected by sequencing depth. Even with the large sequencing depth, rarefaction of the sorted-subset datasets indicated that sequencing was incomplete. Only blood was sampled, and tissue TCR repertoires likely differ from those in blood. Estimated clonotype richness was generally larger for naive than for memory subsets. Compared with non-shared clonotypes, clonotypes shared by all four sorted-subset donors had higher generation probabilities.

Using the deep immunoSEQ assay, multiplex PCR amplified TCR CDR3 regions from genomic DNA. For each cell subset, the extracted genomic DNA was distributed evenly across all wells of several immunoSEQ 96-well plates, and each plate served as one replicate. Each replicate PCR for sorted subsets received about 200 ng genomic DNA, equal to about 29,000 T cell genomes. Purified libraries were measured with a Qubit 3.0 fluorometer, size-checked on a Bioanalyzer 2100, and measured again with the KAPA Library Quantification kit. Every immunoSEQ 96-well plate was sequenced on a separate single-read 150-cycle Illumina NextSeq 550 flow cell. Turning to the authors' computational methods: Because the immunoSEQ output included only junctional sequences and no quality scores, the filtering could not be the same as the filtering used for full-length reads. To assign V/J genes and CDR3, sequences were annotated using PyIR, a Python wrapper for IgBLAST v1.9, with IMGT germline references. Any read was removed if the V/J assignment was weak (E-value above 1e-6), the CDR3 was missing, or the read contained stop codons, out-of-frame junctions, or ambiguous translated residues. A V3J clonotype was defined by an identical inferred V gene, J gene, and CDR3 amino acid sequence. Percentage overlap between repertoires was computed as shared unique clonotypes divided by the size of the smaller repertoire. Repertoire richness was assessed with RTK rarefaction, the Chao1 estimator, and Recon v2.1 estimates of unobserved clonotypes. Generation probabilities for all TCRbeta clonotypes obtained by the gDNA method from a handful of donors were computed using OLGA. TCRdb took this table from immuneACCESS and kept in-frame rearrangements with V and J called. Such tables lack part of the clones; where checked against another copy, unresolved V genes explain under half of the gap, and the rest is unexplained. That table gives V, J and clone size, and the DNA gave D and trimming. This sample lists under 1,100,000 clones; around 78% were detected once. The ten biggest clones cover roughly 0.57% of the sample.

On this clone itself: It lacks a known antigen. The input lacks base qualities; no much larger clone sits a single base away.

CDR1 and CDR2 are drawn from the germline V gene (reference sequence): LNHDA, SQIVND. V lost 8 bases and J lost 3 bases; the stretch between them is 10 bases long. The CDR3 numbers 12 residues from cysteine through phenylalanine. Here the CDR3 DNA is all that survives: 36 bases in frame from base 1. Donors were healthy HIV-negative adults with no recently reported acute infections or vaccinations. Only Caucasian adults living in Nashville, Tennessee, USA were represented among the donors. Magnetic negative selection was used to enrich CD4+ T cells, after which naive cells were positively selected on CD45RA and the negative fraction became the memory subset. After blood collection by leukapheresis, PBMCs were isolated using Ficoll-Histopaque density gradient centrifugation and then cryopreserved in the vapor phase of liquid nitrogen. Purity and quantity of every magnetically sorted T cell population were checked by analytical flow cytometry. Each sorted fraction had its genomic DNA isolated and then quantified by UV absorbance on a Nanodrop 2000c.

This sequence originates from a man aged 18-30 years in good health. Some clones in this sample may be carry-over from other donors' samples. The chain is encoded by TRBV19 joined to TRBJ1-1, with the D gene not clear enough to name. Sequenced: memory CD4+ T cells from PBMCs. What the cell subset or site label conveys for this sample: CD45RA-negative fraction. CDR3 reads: CASAGWDTEAFF. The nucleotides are TGTGCCAGTGCAGGATGGGACACTGAAGCTTTCTTT.